This T cell receptor beta chain was observed in a study of cytomegalovirus exposure and HLA in healthy donors. General study points: Many donors carried some public TCRs, although rarity characterized most TCR sequences. The study listed roughly 160 cytomegalovirus-associated TCR beta chains. Follow-up analysis later connected one missense variant in DCLRE1C with trimming of TCR beta V- and J-genes.

The PCR contained 60 Vbeta and 13 Jbeta primers. As processed by the authors: In a later analysis, approximately 80 million unique TCR beta chains included roughly 11 million shared by two or more donors. Generated by immunoSEQ multiplex PCR, the TCRdb table keeps only in-frame clones and is missing some. The V and J calls and clone size come from that table; D and trimming were worked out from the DNA. Seen here are approximately 100,000 clones, under 80% observed once, and the top ten hold about 4.3%. V lost 0 bases, J lost 2 bases, and 14 bases lay in between. Germline assignment: CDR1 SGHRS and CDR2 YFSETQ. The CDR3 covers 16 residues. As to this clone: The target antigen is unknown.

Sequencing was performed on PBMCs. The clonotype originates from a man aged 35 to 55 in good health and CMV-seronegative. The rearrangement joins TRBV5-1 to TRBJ1-1, with a tentative D call TRBD1 (5 bases). The CDR3 region is CASSLDGGALNTEAFF. In DNA form, the CDR3 reads TGCGCCAGCAGCTTGGATGGAGGGGCTCTCAACACTGAAGCTTTCTTT.